This T cell receptor (beta chain) stems from a study of STAT5B mutations in CD4+ large granular lymphocyte leukemia. V was cut by 4 bases and J by 4 bases, with 8 bases left in between. This CDR3 comprises 12 residues. Germline-derived CDR1 and CDR2 are SEHNR and FQNEAQ (reference sequence). As concerns this clone: Its specificity is not known.

The survey-level immunoSEQ assay was used. Source study methods: The detection floor for productive clonotype frequency was 2.59 x 10-5. TCRdb's copy holds only in-frame clones and misses some; the assay was immunoSEQ multiplex PCR. V and J calls plus clone size are reproduced from that table; the DNA served to infer D and trimming. The repertoire holds fewer than 25,000 clones, 82% seen once, with 8.6% in the top ten. Study-level points and caveats: TRBV06-family usage was enriched in top patient clones (8/27) versus controls (2/35).

The TCR was taken from a human donor in good health. The sample taken for sequencing was CD4+ T cells from blood buffy coats. This rearrangement joins TRBV7-9 to TRBJ2-7; D tentatively reads TRBD1 or TRBD2 (5 bases each). As DNA, the CDR3 is TGTGCCAGCAGCTCGAGGGGTTACGAGCAGTACTTC. Translated, it gives CASSSRGYEQYF.